The 7 T cell receptor beta chains below were found in one sample sequenced in a study of blood T cells in healthy people across ages. Together with a sample-barcoded 5' primer, a J-beta primer mix was included in a second PCR lasting roughly 6 to 12 cycles. TCRdb reprocessed the 5' RACE reads with MiXCR, giving one entry per CDR3 protein. The data hold over 1.5 million distinct CDR3 sequences, with roughly 49% observed a single time. Sample: blood. These receptors were obtained from a woman between 40 and 55 years old in good health.

This clonotype was seen more than once but under ten times. The J gene is TRBJ2-7, the V gene TRBV6-1, with unresolved D. CDR3 length equals 12 residues. Germline values: CDR1 MNHNS, CDR2 SASEGT. The V end lost 7 bases, the J end lost 2 bases, and 9 bases lay between the germline ends. The CDR3 DNA is TGTGCCAGCAATCTCGCCGCCTACGAGCAGTACTTC. Protein: CASNLAAYEQYF.

The chain links TRBV5-1 to TRBJ2-4; perhaps TRBD1 as D (6 bases). With 3 bases removed from V and 3 bases from J, the gap between germline ends came to 16 bases. Germline V gene data show CDR1 as SGHRS and CDR2 as YFSETQ. CDR3 length: 16 residues. The CDR3 nucleotides are TGCGCCAGCAGCTCCGGAACAGGGTTAGTCAAAAACATTCAGTACTTC. It encodes CASSSGTGLVKNIQYF.

The sample holds a few counts of this clonotype. The CDR3 nucleotides are TGTGCCAGCAGCAAAGGTACAGGGGACGACCGTGGGGCCAACGTCCTGACTTTC. Protein: CASSKGTGDDRGANVLTF. The chain links TRBV21-1 to TRBJ2-6; TRBD1 is the table's D call and was not checked against the DNA. TRBV21-1 is a listed pseudogene. The CDR3 covers 18 residues.

This chain uses TRBV7-9 with TRBJ1-2; a weak D match, TRBD1 (6 bases). Germline V gene lookup returns CDR1 SEHNR and CDR2 FQNEAQ (reference sequence). The CDR3 extends over 14 amino acids. V shed 2 bases and J shed 5 bases, with 12 bases lying between them. CDR3 DNA: TGTGCCAGCAGCTTAAGGGGGACGGCTTATGGCTACACCTTC. Translated, it gives CASSLRGTAYGYTF.

With respect to this clonotype: An end of the junction does not agree with germline; a read error may underlie this. The V gene is TRBV29-1, the J gene TRBJ2-7; D is unclear. The germline V gene encodes CDR1 SQVTM and CDR2 ANQGSEA. This CDR3 contains 13 residues. CDR3 in DNA: TGCGGCGTGGCCAACGACCCTACGAGGGAGCAGTACTTC. Translated, it gives CGVANDPTREQYF.

The table lists this clonotype with a few counts. V usage is TRBV5-6 and J usage is TRBJ2-5, with 8 bases lining up with TRBD1. V trimming: 4 bases; J trimming: 4 bases; junction bases outside the gene matches: 6. The CDR3 runs to 14 residues. CDR1 is SGHDT, CDR2 YYEEEE, per germline. The DNA for the CDR3 is TGTGCCAGCAGCGCACAGGGGGACCGAGAGACCCAGTACTTC. It specifies CASSAQGDRETQYF.

The chain links TRBV6-5 to TRBJ2-5; 12 nucleotides match TRBD1. Germline CDR1 reads MNHEY; CDR2 reads SVGAGI. Unmatched junction bases numbered 8, after V lost 9 bases and J lost 6 bases. CDR3 length equals 14 residues. CDR3 DNA: TGTGCCAGTTCCGGGACAGGGGGCGAGAAGACCCAGTACTTC. Residues: CASSGTGGEKTQYF.